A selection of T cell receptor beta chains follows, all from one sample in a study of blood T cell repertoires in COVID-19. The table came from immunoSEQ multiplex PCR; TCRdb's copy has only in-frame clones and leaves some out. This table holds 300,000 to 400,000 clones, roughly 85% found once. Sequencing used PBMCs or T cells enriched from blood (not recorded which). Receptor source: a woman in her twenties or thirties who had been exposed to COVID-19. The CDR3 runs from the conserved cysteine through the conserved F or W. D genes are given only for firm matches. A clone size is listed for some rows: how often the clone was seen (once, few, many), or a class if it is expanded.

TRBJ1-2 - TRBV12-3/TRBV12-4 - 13 TGTGCCAGCAGTTTAGGTAGAAATGATGGCTACACCTTC CASSLGRNDGYTF
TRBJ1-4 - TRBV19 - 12 TGTGCCAGTAGCCGACAGAGAGAAAAACTGTTTTTT CASSRQREKLFF
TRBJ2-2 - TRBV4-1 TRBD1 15 TGCGCCAGCAGCCCGGACAGGGCGAACACCGGGGAGCTGTTTTTT CASSPDRANTGELFF
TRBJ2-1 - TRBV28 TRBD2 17 TGTGCCAGCAGTTTGGTTTTAGCGGGGGGAAAGTACAATGAGCAGTTCTTC CASSLVLAGGKYNEQFF
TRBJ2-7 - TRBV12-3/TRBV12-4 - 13 TGTGCCAGCAGTTTAACAGGGAACTACGAGCAGTACTTC CASSLTGNYEQYF
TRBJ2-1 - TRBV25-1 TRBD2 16 TGTGCCAGCAGTGATGAGGCGGGGGGGCCATACAATGAGCAGTTCTTC CASSDEAGGPYNEQFF
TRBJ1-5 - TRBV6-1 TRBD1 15 TGTGCCAGCAGAGAAGACAGGGGAGCGAATCAGCCCCAGCATTTT CASREDRGANQPQHF
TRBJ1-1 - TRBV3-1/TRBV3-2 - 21 TGTGCCAGCAGCCAAGTTTGCTTTGGCAGGCCGACAATACGTCAGAACACTGAAGCTTTCTTT CASSQVCFGRPTIRQNTEAFF
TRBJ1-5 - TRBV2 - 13 TGTGCCAGCAACAGGGACGGGAATCAGCCCCAGCATTTT CASNRDGNQPQHF
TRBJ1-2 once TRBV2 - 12 TGTGCCAGCGATTCGGAGACCATCGGCTACACCTTC CASDSETIGYTF
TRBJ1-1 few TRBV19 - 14 TGTGCCAGTCGGAGCAAGGGGTCGAACACTGAAGCTTTCTTT CASRSKGSNTEAFF
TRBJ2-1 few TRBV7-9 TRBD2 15 TGTGCCAGCAGGTCAGCGGGAGGATCTCCCAATGAGCAGTTCTTC CASRSAGGSPNEQFF
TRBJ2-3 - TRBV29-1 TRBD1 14 TGCAGCGTCAAGGGGGCTTCCCAGGCAGATACGCAGTATTTT CSVKGASQADTQYF
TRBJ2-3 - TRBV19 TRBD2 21 TGTGCCAGTACCGACCGGTTCTGGACTAGCGGGGACGCGGTGAGCACAGATACGCAGTATTTT CASTDRFWTSGDAVSTDTQYF
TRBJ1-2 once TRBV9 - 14 TGTGCCAGCAGCGTAGGGTCCGGAGACTATGGCTACACCTTC CASSVGSGDYGYTF
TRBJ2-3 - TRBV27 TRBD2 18 TGTGCCAGCAGTTTATCCGGACTAGCGGGAAGGTCCACAGATACGCAGTATTTT CASSLSGLAGRSTDTQYF
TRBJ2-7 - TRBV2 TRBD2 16 TGTGCCAGCAGTCCAGGACCTAGCGGATTCTCCTACGAGCAGTACTTC CASSPGPSGFSYEQYF
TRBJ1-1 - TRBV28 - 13 TGTGCCAGCACCGCCTTACGCGGGGAGGTAGCTTTCTTT CASTALRGEVAFF